The 7 T cell receptor beta chains listed next were all sequenced from one sample in a study of neurological immune-mediated disorders. Documented time point: technical triplicate 2. In TCRdb, the 5' RACE reads were re-called with MiXCR into one record per CDR3 protein. Of tens of thousands of distinct CDR3 sequences listed, approximately 25% are singletons. Sequences were obtained from PBMCs. The receptors come from a man aged 55 to 70 with HTLV-1-associated myelopathy (HAM/TSP).

This clonotype was observed at least ten times. This chain links TRBV10-3 with TRBJ2-2; TRBD2 agrees at 13 bases. The CDR3 consists of 17 residues. V dropped 6 bases and J dropped 4; count of bases not matched to a gene: 8. Germline V gene sequence: CDR1 ENHRY, CDR2 SYGVKD. CDR3 coding DNA: TGTGCCATCAGCTCCCTGGGACTAGCGGGACGCACCGGGGAGCTGTTTTTT. Protein: CAISSLGLAGRTGELFF.

The sample holds many counts of this clonotype. The rearrangement links TRBV20-1 to TRBJ1-2; D might be TRBD1 (5 bases). The CDR3 runs 14 residues. The germline V gene encodes CDR1 DFQATT and CDR2 SNEGSKA (reference sequence). Trimming shortened V by 4 bases and J by 4 bases, and 16 bases separated the two germline ends. CDR3 bases: TGCAGTGCTAAGCCCATGACCGGGGGCTATGGCTACACCTTC. Residues: CSAKPMTGGYGYTF.

The V call is TRBV6-5, the J call TRBJ2-5; 8 nucleotides line up with TRBD1. The V segment lost 0 bases and the J segment 4 bases; nucleotides outside the gene matches: 4. The CDR3 runs 15 residues. The germline V gene has CDR1 MNHEY and CDR2 SVGAGI. The CDR3 sequence: CASSYSGQAAETQYF. CDR3 nucleotides: TGTGCCAGCAGTTACTCGGGACAGGCGGCAGAGACCCAGTACTTC.

This clonotype was seen ten or more times. V is TRBV20-1 and J is TRBJ1-1, with D maybe TRBD1 (5 bases). This CDR3 has 14 amino acids. Germline CDR1 reads DFQATT; CDR2 reads SNEGSKA (reference sequence). The V end was cut by 1 base, the J end by 2 bases, with 11 bases between. CDR3 residues: CSARGGNSNTEAFF. The CDR3, as DNA: TGCAGTGCTAGAGGGGGGAATTCAAACACTGAAGCTTTCTTT.

This chain connects TRBV11-2 to TRBJ2-7, with 11 bases matching TRBD1. The CDR3 extends over 17 amino acids. The trim removed 6 bases at V and 2 bases at J, leaving 12 bases unmatched. From germline, CDR1 is SGHAT and CDR2 FQNNGV. The CDR3 reads CASSLSTGTGGAYEQYF. The CDR3, as DNA: TGTGCCAGCAGTCTTAGCACGGGGACAGGGGGTGCCTACGAGCAGTACTTC. Full variable domain (missing parts from reference TRBV11-2 and TRBJ2-7): EAGVAQSPRYKIIEKRQSVAFWCNPISGHATLYWYQQILGQGPKLLIQFQNNGVVDDSQLPKDRFSAERLKGVDSTLKIQPAKLEDSAVYLCASSLSTGTGGAYEQYFGPGTRLTVT.

This clonotype was counted ten times or more. The rearrangement joins TRBV12-3 or TRBV12-4 to TRBJ2-1; 9 nucleotides agree with TRBD2. The CDR3 length is 15 residues. Losses at the gene ends were 3 bases for V and 6 bases for J; bases not matched to a gene: 6. CDR3 sequence (DNA): TGTGCCAGCAGTTTGGGAGCGGGAGGCATCAATGAGCAGTTCTTC. Amino acid sequence: CASSLGAGGINEQFF.

At least ten counts were recorded for this clonotype. The chain is built from TRBV5-1 and TRBJ2-7; 8 bases match TRBD1. With V trimmed by 3 bases and J by 7 bases, 6 bases remained unmatched. Germline V gene lookup returns CDR1 SGHRS and CDR2 YFSETQ. The CDR3 has 13 amino acids. The CDR3 sequence: CASSSDRAGEQYF. CDR3 bases: TGCGCCAGCAGCTCGGACAGGGCGGGAGAGCAGTACTTC. The full variable domain, rest sourced from reference TRBV5-1 and TRBJ2-7, is KAGVTQTPRYLIKTRGQQVTLSCSPISGHRSVSWYQQTPGQGLQFLFEYFSETQRNKGNFPGRFSGRQFSNSRSEMNVSTLELGDSALYLCASSSDRAGEQYFGPGTRLTVT.